This T cell receptor beta chain was observed in a study of blood T cell repertoires in COVID-19. Study background: Sample material is recorded as cDNA or gDNA derived from T cells, B-cell-depleted T cells, or PBMCs.

Seattle's enrolled individuals joined amid active infection and were then monitored longitudinally. In the original processing: Amplification from reference gene primers served as the basis for estimated nucleated cell counts. Assay: immunoSEQ multiplex PCR; the TCRdb copy retains only in-frame clones and omits some. V, J and clone size reflect that table, while D and trimming were determined from the DNA. Among some 190,000 clones listed, around 80% were seen once. The sequencing sample was made of peripheral blood. The source is a woman over 75 with COVID-19, enrolled during active disease.

This CDR3 reads CASSWGEREKLFF. As DNA, the CDR3 is TGTGCCAGCAGCTGGGGGGAGCGTGAAAAACTGTTTTTT. The rearrangement joins TRBV11-2 to TRBJ1-4; D is possibly TRBD1 (5 bases). Trimming took 4 bases from V and 7 from J, leaving 10 bases between them. CDR3 length equals 13 residues. The germline gives CDR1 SGHAT, CDR2 FQNNGV.